The rows below give T cell receptor beta chains drawn from one sample of a study of cytomegalovirus exposure and HLA in healthy donors. Data came from immunoSEQ multiplex PCR; TCRdb stores just in-frame clones and leaves some out. The sample includes about 130,000 clones, 65% to 80% of them seen just once. Sequenced: PBMCs. The receptors derive from a woman aged 35 to 49 in good health and CMV-seronegative. The CDR3 runs from the conserved cysteine through the conserved F or W. A D gene is named only where the DNA matches it firmly. For some rows the clone size is stated as once, few or many, or as a class when expanded; others skip it.

v_gene: TRBV5-6
d_gene: TRBD1
j_gene: TRBJ1-3
abundance: -
CDR3aa: CASSLEVTGGRNTIYF
CDR3nt: TGTGCCAGCAGCTTGGAAGTGACAGGGGGAAGAAACACCATATATTTT

v_gene: TRBV19
d_gene: TRBD1
j_gene: TRBJ2-3
abundance: -
CDR3aa: CASSFSGDRGFTDTQYF
CDR3nt: TGTGCCAGTAGTTTCTCCGGGGACAGGGGTTTCACAGATACGCAGTATTTT

v_gene: TRBV5-1
d_gene: TRBD2
j_gene: TRBJ2-7
abundance: -
CDR3aa: CASSLGGRVSGRLFDQQYF
CDR3nt: TGCGCCAGCAGCTTAGGAGGGCGGGTAAGCGGGAGGCTCTTCGATCAGCAGTACTTC

v_gene: TRBV5-6
d_gene: -
j_gene: TRBJ2-3
abundance: few
CDR3aa: CASSPGRLGKSTDTQYF
CDR3nt: TGTGCCAGCAGCCCAGGAAGACTAGGGAAAAGCACAGATACGCAGTATTTT

v_gene: TRBV13
d_gene: -
j_gene: TRBJ1-2
abundance: -
CDR3aa: CASSLARQVGSGYTF
CDR3nt: TGTGCCAGCAGCTTAGCACGGCAGGTCGGTTCTGGCTACACCTTC

v_gene: TRBV2
d_gene: -
j_gene: TRBJ2-1
abundance: -
CDR3aa: CASSEAGARPGEQFF
CDR3nt: TGTGCCAGCAGTGAAGCGGGAGCCCGCCCCGGCGAGCAGTTCTTC

v_gene: TRBV27
d_gene: TRBD2
j_gene: TRBJ2-5
abundance: -
CDR3aa: CASSPGLAGDLGVRETQYF
CDR3nt: TGTGCCAGCAGTCCGGGACTAGCGGGAGACTTGGGGGTTCGGGAGACCCAGTACTTC

v_gene: TRBV7-3
d_gene: -
j_gene: TRBJ1-1
abundance: -
CDR3aa: CASSPGSRGNTEAFF
CDR3nt: TGTGCCAGCAGCCCAGGAAGTAGGGGGAACACTGAAGCTTTCTTT

v_gene: TRBV9
d_gene: TRBD1
j_gene: TRBJ1-6
abundance: -
CDR3aa: CASSVGGQGVNSPLHF
CDR3nt: TGTGCCAGCAGCGTAGGTGGACAGGGGGTTAATTCACCCCTCCACTTT

v_gene: TRBV9
d_gene: TRBD1
j_gene: TRBJ2-6
abundance: few
CDR3aa: CASRRTGSQGQSLTF
CDR3nt: TGTGCCAGCAGGCGGACAGGGTCACAGGGACAAAGCCTGACTTTC

v_gene: TRBV7-2
d_gene: -
j_gene: TRBJ1-4
abundance: few
CDR3aa: CASSHPGQYLNEKLFF
CDR3nt: TGTGCCAGCAGCCATCCCGGACAGTACCTTAATGAAAAACTGTTTTTT

v_gene: TRBV27
d_gene: TRBD2
j_gene: TRBJ2-3
abundance: -
CDR3aa: CASSPWTSGGNTQYF
CDR3nt: TGTGCCAGCAGTCCCTGGACTAGCGGGGGGAATACGCAGTATTTT

v_gene: TRBV28
d_gene: TRBD1
j_gene: TRBJ2-3
abundance: once
CDR3aa: CASSPQDRSSTDTQYF
CDR3nt: TGTGCCAGCAGCCCCCAGGACAGGTCTAGCACAGATACGCAGTATTTT

v_gene: TRBV28
d_gene: TRBD1
j_gene: TRBJ2-3
abundance: -
CDR3aa: CASRKGQGLTDTQYF
CDR3nt: TGTGCCAGCAGGAAGGGACAGGGGTTAACAGATACGCAGTATTTT

v_gene: TRBV2
d_gene: -
j_gene: TRBJ1-5
abundance: -
CDR3aa: CASSLFGQPTGQNSNQPQHF
CDR3nt: TGTGCCAGCTCCCTTTTTGGACAGCCAACAGGTCAGAATAGCAATCAGCCCCAGCATTTT

v_gene: TRBV30
d_gene: -
j_gene: TRBJ2-7
abundance: -
CDR3aa: CAWREVGRQSAYEQYF
CDR3nt: TGTGCCTGGAGGGAGGTCGGAAGGCAGAGCGCCTACGAGCAGTACTTC

v_gene: TRBV7-6
d_gene: -
j_gene: TRBJ2-6
abundance: -
CDR3aa: CASSLGALPSGANGLTF
CDR3nt: TGTGCCAGCAGCTTAGGGGCACTTCCCTCTGGGGCCAACGGCCTGACTTTC

v_gene: TRBV27
d_gene: TRBD2
j_gene: TRBJ2-7
abundance: once
CDR3aa: CASSPRLAHYEQYF
CDR3nt: TGTGCCAGCAGTCCCCGACTAGCCCATTACGAGCAGTACTTC

v_gene: TRBV7-9
d_gene: -
j_gene: TRBJ1-2
abundance: -
CDR3aa: CASSLAGTNANYGYTF
CDR3nt: TGTGCCAGCAGCTTAGCGGGGACAAATGCTAACTATGGCTACACCTTC

v_gene: TRBV2
d_gene: TRBD1
j_gene: TRBJ1-5
abundance: -
CDR3aa: CASNRDRDNQPQHF
CDR3nt: TGTGCCAGCAACCGGGACAGGGACAATCAGCCCCAGCATTTT

v_gene: TRBV5-1
d_gene: -
j_gene: TRBJ2-2
abundance: -
CDR3aa: CASSLRVGSTTGELFF
CDR3nt: TGCGCCAGCAGCTTGCGGGTCGGGAGTACCACCGGGGAGCTGTTTTTT

v_gene: TRBV5-1
d_gene: -
j_gene: TRBJ1-1
abundance: -
CDR3aa: CASSPQVTSTEAFF
CDR3nt: TGCGCCAGCAGTCCACAGGTTACTTCGACTGAAGCTTTCTTT

v_gene: TRBV4-2
d_gene: -
j_gene: TRBJ1-2
abundance: -
CDR3aa: CASRAYSGGASGYGYTF
CDR3nt: TGTGCCAGCAGAGCCTATTCCGGGGGGGCGTCGGGCTATGGCTACACCTTC

v_gene: TRBV2
d_gene: -
j_gene: TRBJ2-5
abundance: few
CDR3aa: CASRFRHEETQYF
CDR3nt: TGTGCCAGCAGGTTCAGGCATGAAGAGACCCAGTACTTC

v_gene: TRBV2
d_gene: TRBD1
j_gene: TRBJ2-5
abundance: -
CDR3aa: CASGGQQETQYF
CDR3nt: TGTGCCAGCGGGGGACAGCAAGAGACCCAGTACTTC

v_gene: TRBV2
d_gene: TRBD1
j_gene: TRBJ1-5
abundance: once
CDR3aa: CASSGQGGGNQPQHF
CDR3nt: TGTGCCAGCAGTGGACAGGGGGGAGGCAATCAGCCCCAGCATTTT

v_gene: TRBV11-3
d_gene: -
j_gene: TRBJ2-3
abundance: once
CDR3aa: CASSPGDSSSTDTQYF
CDR3nt: TGTGCCAGCAGCCCCGGGGACTCCTCTAGCACAGATACGCAGTATTTT

v_gene: TRBV4-1
d_gene: TRBD1
j_gene: TRBJ2-2
abundance: -
CDR3aa: CASSQEGTGNTGELFF
CDR3nt: TGCGCCAGCAGCCAAGAAGGGACAGGGAACACCGGGGAGCTGTTTTTT

v_gene: TRBV11-3
d_gene: TRBD1
j_gene: TRBJ2-2
abundance: -
CDR3aa: CASSLGQGASGELFF
CDR3nt: TGTGCCAGCAGCTTGGGACAGGGGGCGTCCGGGGAGCTGTTTTTT

v_gene: TRBV28
d_gene: -
j_gene: TRBJ2-3
abundance: -
CDR3aa: CASSSGTSSDTQYF
CDR3nt: TGTGCCAGCAGTTCAGGTACTAGCTCAGATACGCAGTATTTT

v_gene: TRBV28
d_gene: TRBD2
j_gene: TRBJ2-5
abundance: once
CDR3aa: CASSPPPGGHQETQYF
CDR3nt: TGTGCCAGCAGTCCCCCCCCGGGGGGGCACCAAGAGACCCAGTACTTC

v_gene: TRBV6-5
d_gene: -
j_gene: TRBJ1-1
abundance: -
CDR3aa: CASSVTGLNTEAFF
CDR3nt: TGTGCCAGCAGTGTCACAGGGTTGAACACTGAAGCTTTCTTT

v_gene: TRBV6-5
d_gene: TRBD2
j_gene: TRBJ2-7
abundance: -
CDR3aa: CASSRASGSYEQYF
CDR3nt: TGTGCCAGCAGTCGTGCTAGCGGAAGCTACGAGCAGTACTTC

v_gene: TRBV5-5
d_gene: -
j_gene: TRBJ1-5
abundance: -
CDR3aa: CASSGGYDQPQHF
CDR3nt: TGTGCCAGCAGCGGGGGGTATGATCAGCCCCAGCATTTT

v_gene: TRBV19
d_gene: TRBD1
j_gene: TRBJ1-1
abundance: -
CDR3aa: CASSLMTGVDTEAFF
CDR3nt: TGTGCCAGTAGCCTAATGACAGGGGTTGACACTGAAGCTTTCTTT

v_gene: TRBV28
d_gene: -
j_gene: TRBJ2-1
abundance: -
CDR3aa: CASSLRLNEQFF
CDR3nt: TGTGCCAGCAGTCTTAGACTAAATGAGCAGTTCTTC

v_gene: TRBV28
d_gene: -
j_gene: TRBJ1-5
abundance: -
CDR3aa: CASSRRTALGLFNQPQHF
CDR3nt: TGTGCCAGCAGTCGAAGGACAGCTCTAGGGTTGTTCAATCAGCCCCAGCATTTT

v_gene: TRBV5-1
d_gene: TRBD1
j_gene: TRBJ1-6
abundance: -
CDR3aa: CASSPETGTGGNTLHF
CDR3nt: TGCGCCAGCAGCCCCGAAACCGGGACAGGGGGCAACACTCTCCACTTT

v_gene: TRBV27
d_gene: TRBD1
j_gene: TRBJ2-7
abundance: once
CDR3aa: CASSGRLNRGEQYF
CDR3nt: TGTGCCAGCAGTGGCAGATTAAACAGGGGCGAGCAGTACTTC

v_gene: TRBV21-1
d_gene: -
j_gene: TRBJ1-6
abundance: -
CDR3aa: CASSKGGQGPNSPLHF
CDR3nt: TGTGCCAGCAGCAAAGGGGGACAGGGGCCCAATTCACCCCTCCACTTT

v_gene: TRBV10-3
d_gene: -
j_gene: TRBJ2-7
abundance: -
CDR3aa: CAISAAPQGNGYEQYF
CDR3nt: TGTGCCATCAGTGCCGCGCCACAGGGAAATGGTTACGAGCAGTACTTC